This is a list of T cell receptor beta chains from one sample in a study of blood T cell repertoires in COVID-19. Using immunoSEQ multiplex PCR, the repertoire was profiled, and TCRdb retains in-frame clones only, with some absent. Among about 120,000 clones listed, 77% were seen once. The source material was peripheral blood. The origin of the receptors is a human donor in a cohort sampled during active COVID-19. CDR3s include the opening cysteine and the closing phenylalanine or tryptophan. D genes are given only for firm matches. Some rows have no size entry. The others give once, few or many, or a class for an expanded clone.

clone size: -
V gene: TRBV5-8
J gene: TRBJ2-7
D gene: TRBD2
CDR3 DNA: TGTGCCAGCAGCTTGACTAGCGGGAGGTGGGAGCAGTACTTC
CDR3 protein: CASSLTSGRWEQYF

clone size: -
V gene: TRBV5-4
J gene: TRBJ2-7
D gene: -
CDR3 DNA: TGTGCCAGCAGTTTGCCGGGAGCGGACGAGCAGTACTTC
CDR3 protein: CASSLPGADEQYF

clone size: -
V gene: TRBV6-5
J gene: TRBJ1-5
D gene: -
CDR3 DNA: TGTGCCAGCAGTTACTCGCCAGGGAGCAATCAGCCCCAGCATTTT
CDR3 protein: CASSYSPGSNQPQHF

clone size: -
V gene: TRBV3-1/TRBV3-2
J gene: TRBJ2-7
D gene: -
CDR3 DNA: TGTGCCAGCAGCCCCGGCGTGGCCAGGTACGAGCAGTACTTC
CDR3 protein: CASSPGVARYEQYF

clone size: -
V gene: TRBV5-8
J gene: TRBJ1-5
D gene: TRBD1
CDR3 DNA: TGTGCCAGCAGCTCAGGGACAGGCAATCAGCCCCAGCATTTT
CDR3 protein: CASSSGTGNQPQHF

clone size: -
V gene: TRBV2
J gene: TRBJ1-2
D gene: -
CDR3 DNA: TGTGCCAGCAACTTCGGGGGATCGGGCTACACCTTC
CDR3 protein: CASNFGGSGYTF

clone size: -
V gene: TRBV7-9
J gene: TRBJ2-3
D gene: -
CDR3 DNA: TGTGCCAGCAGCTTGGGCAGGGGCACAGATACGCAGTATTTT
CDR3 protein: CASSLGRGTDTQYF

clone size: -
V gene: TRBV6-5
J gene: TRBJ2-7
D gene: -
CDR3 DNA: TGTGCCAGCAGTTACTCGCGGGGGCTCTCCTACGAGCAGTACTTC
CDR3 protein: CASSYSRGLSYEQYF

clone size: few
V gene: TRBV6-5
J gene: TRBJ1-6
D gene: -
CDR3 DNA: TGTGCCACCCAACTGGGGAGTAATTCACCCCTCCACTTT
CDR3 protein: CATQLGSNSPLHF

clone size: -
V gene: TRBV27
J gene: TRBJ2-7
D gene: TRBD2
CDR3 DNA: TGTGCCAGCAGTCCCTCACCCACTAGCGTCCGAGAGCAGTACTTC
CDR3 protein: CASSPSPTSVREQYF

clone size: -
V gene: TRBV6-5
J gene: TRBJ1-2
D gene: -
CDR3 DNA: TGTGCCAGCATTACGACAGCCTATGGCTACACCTTC
CDR3 protein: CASITTAYGYTF

clone size: -
V gene: TRBV7-9
J gene: TRBJ2-1
D gene: TRBD2
CDR3 DNA: TGTGCCAGCAGCGACAGCGGGGTGTCCTACAATGAGCAGTTCTTC
CDR3 protein: CASSDSGVSYNEQFF

clone size: once
V gene: TRBV6-5
J gene: TRBJ2-7
D gene: TRBD2
CDR3 DNA: TGTGCAGGGAAAGGACTAGGCGGGAGGAGCGAGCAGTACTTC
CDR3 protein: CAGKGLGGRSEQYF

clone size: -
V gene: TRBV19
J gene: TRBJ1-5
D gene: -
CDR3 DNA: TGTGCCAGTAGTAAGGAGGGGAACAATCAGCCCCAGCATTTT
CDR3 protein: CASSKEGNNQPQHF

clone size: -
V gene: TRBV5-1
J gene: TRBJ1-1
D gene: TRBD1
CDR3 DNA: TGCGCCAGCAGCTGGACAGGGGGAAGCACTGAAGCTTTCTTT
CDR3 protein: CASSWTGGSTEAFF

clone size: -
V gene: TRBV9
J gene: TRBJ2-5
D gene: -
CDR3 DNA: TGTGCCAGCAGCGTGGACACCAAAGAGACCCAGTACTTC
CDR3 protein: CASSVDTKETQYF

clone size: -
V gene: TRBV4-1
J gene: TRBJ1-1
D gene: -
CDR3 DNA: TGCGCCAGCAGCCAAGCCGGGGATGAAGCTTTCTTT
CDR3 protein: CASSQAGDEAFF

clone size: -
V gene: TRBV15
J gene: TRBJ1-1
D gene: -
CDR3 DNA: TGTGCCACCAGCAGAGGCCGACTGACGCTAGTGAACACTGAAGCTTTCTTT
CDR3 protein: CATSRGRLTLVNTEAFF

clone size: once
V gene: TRBV30
J gene: TRBJ1-5
D gene: -
CDR3 DNA: TGTGCCTGGGGGCCTGGCCCGAATAGCAATCAGCCCCAGCATTTT
CDR3 protein: CAWGPGPNSNQPQHF

clone size: few
V gene: TRBV9
J gene: TRBJ2-1
D gene: TRBD2
CDR3 DNA: TGTGCCAGCAGCGTAGGCTCCGCAGGCGGGAGGTGGGAGCAGTTCTTC
CDR3 protein: CASSVGSAGGRWEQFF

clone size: -
V gene: TRBV10-3
J gene: TRBJ2-7
D gene: TRBD2
CDR3 DNA: TGTGCCATCAGTAAAGCGGGAGGGAACTACGAGCAGTACTTC
CDR3 protein: CAISKAGGNYEQYF

clone size: -
V gene: TRBV7-2
J gene: TRBJ2-7
D gene: TRBD1
CDR3 DNA: TGTGCCAGCAGCCGGGGACAGGGGGCCTACGAGCAGTACTTC
CDR3 protein: CASSRGQGAYEQYF

clone size: few
V gene: TRBV27
J gene: TRBJ1-6
D gene: -
CDR3 DNA: TGTGCCAGCAGCTCCTCAGGGAATAATTCACCCCTCCACTTT
CDR3 protein: CASSSSGNNSPLHF

clone size: -
V gene: TRBV6-5
J gene: TRBJ1-5
D gene: TRBD1
CDR3 DNA: TGTGCCAGCAGCGTAGACAGGGATCAGCCCCAGCATTTT
CDR3 protein: CASSVDRDQPQHF

clone size: -
V gene: TRBV2
J gene: TRBJ2-7
D gene: TRBD2
CDR3 DNA: TGTGCCAGCAGTGAAGGGGCGGGAGGTGTTTACGAGCAGTACTTC
CDR3 protein: CASSEGAGGVYEQYF

clone size: -
V gene: TRBV5-4
J gene: TRBJ2-7
D gene: -
CDR3 DNA: TGTGCCAGCAGCTTGGTTGGGGGGTTGGGGGAGCAGTACTTC
CDR3 protein: CASSLVGGLGEQYF

clone size: few
V gene: TRBV7-9
J gene: TRBJ1-5
D gene: -
CDR3 DNA: TGTGCCAGCAGCTTCGGCGGTGAGCCCCAGCATTTT
CDR3 protein: CASSFGGEPQHF

clone size: few
V gene: TRBV5-4
J gene: TRBJ2-7
D gene: -
CDR3 DNA: TGTGCCAGCAGCTTGAGTAACCTAGGACACCCTTACGAGCAGTACTTC
CDR3 protein: CASSLSNLGHPYEQYF

clone size: -
V gene: TRBV6-5
J gene: TRBJ2-7
D gene: TRBD1
CDR3 DNA: TGTGCCAGCAGACACCAGGGGGACGAAGGACACGAGCAGTACTTC
CDR3 protein: CASRHQGDEGHEQYF

clone size: -
V gene: TRBV4-1
J gene: TRBJ2-7
D gene: -
CDR3 DNA: TGCGCCAGCAGCCAAGGTCCAGGCACGTACGAGCAGTACTTC
CDR3 protein: CASSQGPGTYEQYF

clone size: few
V gene: TRBV11-2
J gene: TRBJ2-7
D gene: -
CDR3 DNA: TGTGCCAGCAGCTCGGGAGCCTCCTACGAGCAGTACTTC
CDR3 protein: CASSSGASYEQYF

clone size: -
V gene: TRBV14
J gene: TRBJ1-2
D gene: TRBD1
CDR3 DNA: TGTGCCAGCAGACACGCAGGGGGCAATGGCTACACCTTC
CDR3 protein: CASRHAGGNGYTF

clone size: -
V gene: TRBV7-3
J gene: TRBJ1-5
D gene: -
CDR3 DNA: TGTGCCAGCAGGCCGGCCGGCTACCGACTCCTCGAGCCCCAGCATTTT
CDR3 protein: CASRPAGYRLLEPQHF

clone size: -
V gene: TRBV5-4
J gene: TRBJ1-3
D gene: -
CDR3 DNA: TGTGCCAGCAGCTTGGGAGGCCGAAACTCTGGAAACACCATATATTTT
CDR3 protein: CASSLGGRNSGNTIYF

clone size: -
V gene: TRBV7-7
J gene: TRBJ2-7
D gene: TRBD2
CDR3 DNA: TGTGCTAGCAGCTTAGCGGGTGGGACTAGCGACGAGCAGTACTTC
CDR3 protein: CASSLAGGTSDEQYF

clone size: -
V gene: TRBV12-3/TRBV12-4
J gene: TRBJ1-1
D gene: -
CDR3 DNA: TGTGCCAGCAGTTTCGGTGGAGTCACTGAAGCTTTCTTT
CDR3 protein: CASSFGGVTEAFF

clone size: -
V gene: TRBV10-3
J gene: TRBJ2-7
D gene: TRBD2
CDR3 DNA: TGTGCCATCAGTGACCCCGGGACTAGCGGGAGTGGCTACGAGCAGTACTTC
CDR3 protein: CAISDPGTSGSGYEQYF

clone size: -
V gene: TRBV6-5
J gene: TRBJ1-2
D gene: TRBD1
CDR3 DNA: TGTGCCAGCAGACCTGCGGACAGGTTGGGTGAAGGCTACACCTTC
CDR3 protein: CASRPADRLGEGYTF

clone size: -
V gene: TRBV4-2
J gene: TRBJ2-7
D gene: TRBD2
CDR3 DNA: TGTGCCAGCAGCCAAGATGGTCTAGCGGGTCTCATATACGAGCAGTACTTC
CDR3 protein: CASSQDGLAGLIYEQYF

clone size: few
V gene: TRBV6-6
J gene: TRBJ1-5
D gene: -
CDR3 DNA: TGTGCCAGCAGTTACTCCCTGAGTAGCAATCAGCCCCAGCATTTT
CDR3 protein: CASSYSLSSNQPQHF

clone size: few
V gene: TRBV20-1
J gene: TRBJ1-5
D gene: TRBD1
CDR3 DNA: TGCAGTGCTAGTAGGGACAGGGTGCGTCAGCCCCAGCATTTT
CDR3 protein: CSASRDRVRQPQHF

clone size: few
V gene: TRBV6-6
J gene: TRBJ1-5
D gene: -
CDR3 DNA: TGTGCCAGCAGTTACCAGGGACTCAATCAGCCCCAGCATTTT
CDR3 protein: CASSYQGLNQPQHF

clone size: once
V gene: TRBV7-2
J gene: TRBJ2-7
D gene: -
CDR3 DNA: TGTGCCAGCAGCTTAGAACTAGGGACCTACGAGCAGTACTTC
CDR3 protein: CASSLELGTYEQYF

clone size: -
V gene: TRBV9
J gene: TRBJ2-1
D gene: TRBD2
CDR3 DNA: TGTGCCAGCAGCGTAGGATCGGGGGGGCGCAATGAGCAGTTCTTC
CDR3 protein: CASSVGSGGRNEQFF

clone size: -
V gene: TRBV18
J gene: TRBJ1-1
D gene: -
CDR3 DNA: TGTGCCAGCTCAAGTCGGGGGTTGAACACTGAAGCTTTCTTT
CDR3 protein: CASSSRGLNTEAFF

clone size: -
V gene: TRBV19
J gene: TRBJ1-1
D gene: -
CDR3 DNA: TGTGCCAGTAGTGAGGGGGAGGGCACTGAAGCTTTCTTT
CDR3 protein: CASSEGEGTEAFF

clone size: -
V gene: TRBV6-5
J gene: TRBJ1-2
D gene: -
CDR3 DNA: TGTGCCAGCAGTAGGTCCGCGGGCGGCTACACCTTC
CDR3 protein: CASSRSAGGYTF